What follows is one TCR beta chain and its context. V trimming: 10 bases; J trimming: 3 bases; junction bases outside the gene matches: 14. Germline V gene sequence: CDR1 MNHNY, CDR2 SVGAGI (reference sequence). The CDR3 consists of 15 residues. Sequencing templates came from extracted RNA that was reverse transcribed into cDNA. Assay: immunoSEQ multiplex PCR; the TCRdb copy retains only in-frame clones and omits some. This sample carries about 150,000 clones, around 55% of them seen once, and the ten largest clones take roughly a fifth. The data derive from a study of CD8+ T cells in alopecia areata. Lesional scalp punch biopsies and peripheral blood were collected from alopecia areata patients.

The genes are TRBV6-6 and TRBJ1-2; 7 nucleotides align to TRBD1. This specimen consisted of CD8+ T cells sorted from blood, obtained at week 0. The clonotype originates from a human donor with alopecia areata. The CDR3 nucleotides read TGTGCCACCCAAGGGGGCAATTGGGATGACTATGGCTACACCTTC. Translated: CATQGGNWDDYGYTF.